This T cell receptor beta chain is drawn from a study of blood T cell repertoires in COVID-19. Sequencing was performed with immunoSEQ multiplex PCR; in TCRdb, only in-frame clones are kept and a portion is missing. The repertoire holds approximately 310,000 clones, with around 85% as singletons. This clone was recorded once. Germline assignment: CDR1 ENHRY and CDR2 SYGVKD. With 5 bases clipped from V and 11 bases from J, the junction kept 7 bases outside the gene matches. This CDR3 comprises 12 residues. This sequence joins TRBV10-3 and TRBJ1-1; 8 nucleotides line up with TRBD1. The receptor's source is a woman in her 30s who had been exposed to COVID-19. The source material was PBMCs or T cells enriched from blood (not recorded which). The CDR3: CAISQGTGGAFF. CDR3 sequence (DNA): TGTGCCATCAGTCAGGGGACAGGAGGGGCTTTCTTT.